This T cell receptor (beta chain) derives from a study of T cell changes during pregnancy in multiple sclerosis. The protocol was immunoSEQ multiplex PCR, while the TCRdb copy is restricted to in-frame clones and leaves out a portion. This sample carries roughly 15,000 clones, roughly 80% of them seen once, and the ten largest clones take 18%. In its sample, this clone was seen a few times. V was clipped by 6 bases and J by 1 base, with 10 bases between them. Germline V gene sequence: CDR1 MNHEY, CDR2 SVGAGI. This CDR3 has 14 residues. The sample in question was CD8+ T cells from peripheral blood mononuclear cells, obtained in the third trimester of pregnancy. This clonotype was sampled from a female donor in good health, enrolled as a control in a pregnancy study. The rearrangement joins TRBV6-5 to TRBJ1-5; D remains unclear. DNA for the CDR3: TGTGCCAGCAGAACGGTCCTAAGCAATCAGCCCCAGCATTTT. This gives the protein CASRTVLSNQPQHF.